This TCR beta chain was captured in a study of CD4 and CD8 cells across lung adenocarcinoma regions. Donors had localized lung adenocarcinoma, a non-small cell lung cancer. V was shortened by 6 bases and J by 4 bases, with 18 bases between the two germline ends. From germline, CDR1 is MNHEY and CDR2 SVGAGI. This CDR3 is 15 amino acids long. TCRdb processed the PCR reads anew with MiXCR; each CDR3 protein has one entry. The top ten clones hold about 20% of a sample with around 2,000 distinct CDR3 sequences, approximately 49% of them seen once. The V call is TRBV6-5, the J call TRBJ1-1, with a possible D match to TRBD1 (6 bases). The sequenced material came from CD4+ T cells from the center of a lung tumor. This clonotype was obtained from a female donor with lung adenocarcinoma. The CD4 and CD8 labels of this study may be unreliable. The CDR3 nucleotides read TGTGCCAGCAGCTATGGGGGAGGAGGGGGCACTGAAGCTTTCTTT. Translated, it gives CASSYGGGGGTEAFF.